One sample yielded the 13 T cell receptor beta chains listed below, sequenced in a study of blood T cell repertoires in COVID-19. TCRdb's copy holds only in-frame clones and misses some; the assay was immunoSEQ multiplex PCR. Among about 73,000 clones listed, approximately 80% were seen once. The sequenced sample was peripheral blood. Source of these receptors: an older man with active or convalescent COVID-19.

The rearrangement uses TRBV19 and TRBJ1-5, with 7 nucleotides matching TRBD1. Germline V gene sequence: CDR1 LNHDA, CDR2 SQIVND (reference sequence). V trimming: 5 bases; J trimming: 5 bases; junction bases outside the gene matches: 6. CDR3 length: 14 amino acids. The CDR3 nucleotides are TGTGCCAGTAGTCCGGGACAGCCGCATCAGCCCCAGCATTTT. Protein sequence: CASSPGQPHQPQHF.

The genes are TRBV19 and TRBJ1-2; maybe TRBD1 (6 bases). The CDR3 spans 14 residues. V lost 3 bases and J lost 7, with 15 bases in between. Germline CDR1 and CDR2: LNHDA and SQIVND (reference sequence). For the CDR3, the DNA is TGTGCCAGTAGTATCGCACGGGGGGCCGGTGGCTACACCTTC. Translation gives CASSIARGAGGYTF.

This chain joins TRBV19 and TRBJ2-7; D possibly corresponds to TRBD2 (5 bases). The CDR3 loop spans 14 amino acids. The V and J ends lost 1 base and 3 bases respectively, with 10 bases between them. Germline V gene data show CDR1 as LNHDA and CDR2 as SQIVND (reference sequence). In DNA form, the CDR3 reads TGTGCCAGTAGTATAGCGACGGGATACTACGAGCAGTACTTC. Translating it yields CASSIATGYYEQYF.

This chain connects TRBV5-1 to TRBJ1-1; D unclear. The length of the CDR3 is 15 residues. The V end lost 4 bases, the J end lost 2 bases, and 15 bases lay between the germline ends. Germline values: CDR1 SGHRS, CDR2 YFSETQ. The CDR3 spells CASSLRPSGNTEAFF. Here the CDR3 DNA reads TGCGCCAGCAGCCTAAGGCCCTCGGGAAACACTGAAGCTTTCTTT.

The chain is built from TRBV21-1 and TRBJ1-6. TRBV21-1 is termed a pseudogene. The length of the CDR3 is 19 residues. Here the CDR3 reads CASITNSRGETFFNSPLHF. The CDR3 DNA reads TGTGCCAGCATCACTAACTCCCGGGGGGAAACTTTCTTTAATTCACCCCTCCACTTT.

This clone was picked up a small number of times. The chain recombines TRBV7-2 with TRBJ2-7; 11 positions match TRBD2. Germline values: CDR1 SGHTA, CDR2 FQGNSA. This CDR3 region has 15 residues. V trimming: 4 bases; J trimming: 4 bases; junction bases outside the gene matches: 6. Written as DNA, the CDR3 is TGTGCCAGCAGCTCAACTAGCGGGAGTTTGTACGAGCAGTACTTC. This gives the protein CASSSTSGSLYEQYF.

The V gene is TRBV3-1 (or the pseudogene TRBV3-2), the J gene TRBJ2-2, with D unclear. V lost 4 bases, J lost 5 bases, and 5 bases lay in between. CDR3 size: 12 residues. Looked up from germline, CDR1 is LGHDT and CDR2 is YNNKEL (reference sequence). The CDR3 is CASSPGTGELFF. The CDR3 nucleotides read TGTGCCAGCAGCCCCGGTACCGGGGAGCTGTTTTTT.

This clone has more than one count but fewer than ten. The chain combines TRBV2 with TRBJ1-6, with D possibly matching TRBD1 (5 bases). This CDR3 is 13 amino acids long. Germline V CDR1 and CDR2: SNHLY, FYNNEI. The V end lost 3 bases, the J end lost 10 bases, and 10 bases lay between the germline ends. The CDR3 nucleotides are TGTGCCAGCAGTGAGGTGCGGGACTCACCCCTCCACTTT. Translated, it gives CASSEVRDSPLHF.

The chain is built from TRBV28 and TRBJ2-2, with 11 nucleotides matching TRBD2. The V segment lost 4 bases and the J segment 3 bases; nucleotides outside the gene matches: 10. Germline V gene sequence: CDR1 MDHEN, CDR2 SYDVKM. This CDR3 contains 18 residues. The CDR3 here is CASSSVEIAGGYTGELFF. The CDR3 DNA follows: TGTGCCAGCAGTTCCGTAGAGATAGCGGGAGGGTACACCGGGGAGCTGTTTTTT.

The chain couples TRBV10-3 to TRBJ1-2; 7 bases line up with TRBD1. V lost 0 bases and J lost 8; bases outside the gene matches: 9. CDR1 is ENHRY, CDR2 SYGVKD, per germline. CDR3 length: 15 residues. The CDR3 bases are TGTGCCATCAGTGAGTCCGGACAGGCGATTCTAGGCTACACCTTC. This encodes CAISESGQAILGYTF.

The gene calls are TRBV16 and TRBJ1-1; D is possibly TRBD1 (5 bases). Trimming pared 1 base from V and 0 bases from J, leaving 6 bases between. Per the germline V gene, CDR1 is KGHSY and CDR2 is FQNENV. There are 14 residues in the CDR3. The CDR3 reads CASSQWTMNTEAFF. The CDR3 DNA reads as TGTGCCAGCAGCCAATGGACAATGAACACTGAAGCTTTCTTT.

This clone has more than one count but fewer than ten. The chain recombines TRBV15 with TRBJ2-3; no clear D. Trimming removed 5 bases at V and 1 base at J, with 7 bases between. Germline V CDR1 and CDR2: LNHNV, YYDKDF (reference sequence). CDR3 length equals 13 residues. CDR3 DNA sequence: TGTGCCACCAGCGCGATAGGCACAGATACGCAGTATTTT. This gives the protein CATSAIGTDTQYF.

The rearrangement joins TRBV5-1 to TRBJ2-1; 11 nucleotides line up with TRBD2. CDR1 SGHRS and CDR2 YFSETQ come from the germline V gene. V dropped 6 bases and J dropped 2; count of bases not matched to a gene: 7. The CDR3 has 16 residues. The CDR3 bases are TGCGCCAGCACGACTAGCGGGATAAGGACCTACAATGAGCAGTTCTTC. Its protein is CASTTSGIRTYNEQFF.